This TCR beta chain was recovered during a study of blood T cell repertoires in COVID-19. Study at large: Acute and convalescent COVID-19 specimens originated in the United States, Italy and Spain. PBMCs, B-cell-depleted T cells, or T cells were the source of the cDNA or gDNA that made up the material.

Germline V gives CDR1 GTSNPN, CDR2 SVGIG (reference sequence). The V and J ends lost 5 bases and 2 bases respectively, with 19 bases between them. CDR3 length: 15 residues. In the authors' methods: Amplification from reference gene primers served as the basis for estimated nucleated cell counts. Clones were read by immunoSEQ multiplex PCR, and TCRdb kept only the in-frame ones, dropping some. That table supplies the V and J calls and clone size; D and trimming were determined from the DNA. In the table there are about 98,000 clones, 81% of which are singletons. Material for sequencing was peripheral blood. The rearrangement uses TRBV30 and TRBJ2-7, with a tentative D call TRBD1 (7 bases). The receptor was isolated from a woman aged 80 or over with acute or convalescent COVID-19. The CDR3 DNA is TGTGCCTGGGCTTCCGTCAGGGGGGCGACCTACGAGCAGTACTTC. It specifies CAWASVRGATYEQYF.